These 21 T cell receptor beta chains share one sample of origin, sequenced in a study of blood T cell repertoires in COVID-19. Only in-frame clones appear in the TCRdb table, and some are missing; sequencing was by immunoSEQ multiplex PCR. The sample includes a few hundred thousand clones, roughly 86% seen only once; the top ten take about 10%. Sequencing input: peripheral blood. The receptor source for this set is a woman in her twenties or thirties with COVID-19, enrolled during active disease.

The chain combines TRBV2 with TRBJ2-5, with TRBD1 matching over 10 bases. There are 15 residues in the CDR3. Unmatched junction bases numbered 6, after V lost 6 bases and J lost 2 bases. Germline V gives CDR1 SNHLY, CDR2 FYNNEI. DNA of the CDR3: TGTGCCAGCAGGACAGGGGGCCGAGGACAAGAGACCCAGTACTTC. Protein product: CASRTGGRGQETQYF.

CDR3 DNA sequence: TGTGCCAGCTCACTCCGCATGACAGACCAATCCTATGGCTACACCTTC. This translates into CASSLRMTDQSYGYTF. V is TRBV18 and J is TRBJ1-2, with a weak D call TRBD1 (5 bases). Trimming shortened V by 4 bases and J by 4 bases, and 19 bases separated the two germline ends. CDR3 size: 16 residues. Germline CDR1 and CDR2: KGHSH and LQKENI.

J is TRBJ2-2 and V is TRBV19; 9 bases match TRBD1. Trimming took 7 bases from V and 6 from J; bases not matched to a gene: 9. Germline assignment: CDR1 LNHDA and CDR2 SQIVND (reference sequence). CDR3 size: 15 residues. The CDR3 nucleotides are TGTGCCAGTAAACGACAGGGGGATGTTGCCGGGGAGCTGTTTTTT. This translates into CASKRQGDVAGELFF.

The chain couples TRBV19 to TRBJ2-2; TRBD2 agrees at 13 bases. Germline-derived CDR1 and CDR2 are LNHDA and SQIVND (reference sequence). The CDR3 totals 15 residues. V lost 5 bases, J lost 10 bases, and 7 bases stayed unmatched. The CDR3 is CASSLGLAGSMELFF. In nucleotides, the CDR3 is TGTGCCAGTAGTTTGGGACTAGCGGGATCTATGGAGCTGTTTTTT.

V and J are TRBV7-9 and TRBJ1-2, with 8 bases identical to TRBD1. From germline, CDR1 is SEHNR and CDR2 FQNEAQ (reference sequence). The CDR3 is 15 amino acids. V was clipped by 2 bases and J by 7 bases; unmatched bases: 9. The CDR3 sequence: CASSLSDRGLGGYTF. For the CDR3, the DNA is TGTGCCAGCAGCTTATCTGACAGGGGATTGGGTGGCTACACCTTC.

Comment on this clone: The sample has other DNA sequences that encode this CDR3 too. The J gene is TRBJ2-7, the V gene TRBV18; tentatively, D is TRBD1 (5 bases). The CDR3 consists of 12 residues. Germline loops: CDR1 KGHSH, CDR2 LQKENI. V lost 2 bases and J 4 bases, leaving 6 bases between the germline ends. CDR3 bases: TGTGCCAGCTCACCAGGGGCGTACGAGCAGTACTTC. Encoded protein: CASSPGAYEQYF.

The genes are TRBV30 and TRBJ1-1; D is perhaps TRBD1 (6 bases). Trimming pared 0 bases from V and 8 bases from J, leaving 16 bases between. Germline lookup yields CDR1 GTSNPN and CDR2 SVGIG (reference sequence). The CDR3 is 14 residues long. The DNA for the CDR3 is TGTGCCTGGAGTGTTATCCCCGGGACACGAGAAGCTTTCTTT. Protein product: CAWSVIPGTREAFF.

This chain uses TRBV19 with TRBJ2-3; possible D gene TRBD2, 6 bases. The V and J ends lost 6 bases and 0 bases respectively, with 10 bases between them. From germline, CDR1 is LNHDA and CDR2 SQIVND (reference sequence). CDR3 size: 14 residues. The CDR3 protein is CASRRGASTDTQYF. CDR3 in DNA: TGTGCCAGTAGGCGCGGGGCTAGCACAGATACGCAGTATTTT.

The chain recombines TRBV10-1 with TRBJ2-5; possibly TRBD2 for D (5 bases). The germline V and J ends were trimmed by 5 bases and 5 bases, with 12 bases remaining between them. This CDR3 region has 13 residues. Germline V gene data show CDR1 as WNHNN and CDR2 as SYGVQD (reference sequence). CDR3 residues: CASSWRTGETQYF. The CDR3 DNA reads as TGCGCCAGCAGTTGGCGAACGGGGGAGACCCAGTACTTC.

The V call is TRBV5-1, the J call TRBJ1-2; D gene ambiguous. The CDR3 spans 13 residues. V gave up 4 bases and J gave up 8 bases, with 15 bases separating them. In germline, CDR1 is SGHRS, CDR2 YFSETQ. CDR3 nucleotides: TGCGCCAGCAGCCAAGAGCCTTCGAGGGGCTACACCTTC. Protein sequence: CASSQEPSRGYTF. The full variable domain, completed using reference TRBV5-1 and TRBJ1-2, is KAGVTQTPRYLIKTRGQQVTLSCSPISGHRSVSWYQQTPGQGLQFLFEYFSETQRNKGNFPGRFSGRQFSNSRSEMNVSTLELGDSALYLCASSQEPSRGYTFGSGTRLTVV.

V and J are TRBV18 and TRBJ1-3, with D perhaps matching TRBD1 (6 bases). There are 17 residues in the CDR3. Looked up from germline, CDR1 is KGHSH and CDR2 is LQKENI. V lost 2 bases and J 0 bases, leaving 14 bases between the germline ends. The CDR3 DNA sequence: TGTGCCAGCTCACCAATAACCGACAGGAGCTCTGGAAACACCATATATTTT. Translated: CASSPITDRSSGNTIYF.

The CDR3 DNA follows: TGTGCCAGCAGCCAACCGGACAGGGGCACTGAAGCTTTCTTT. Its translation: CASSQPDRGTEAFF. V and J are TRBV3-1 (or the pseudogene TRBV3-2) and TRBJ1-1; TRBD1 aligns across 9 bases. This CDR3 contains 14 residues. CDR1 LGHDT and CDR2 YNNKEL come from the germline V gene (reference sequence). J was trimmed by 4 bases and V by 2 bases; bases with no gene match: 2.

The chain links TRBV19 to TRBJ2-6; no clear D. The V end lost 6 bases, the J end lost 0 bases, and 9 bases lay between the germline ends. Germline values: CDR1 LNHDA, CDR2 SQIVND (reference sequence). There are 15 residues in the CDR3. In DNA, the CDR3 is TGTGCCAGTAGGGAGATCCACTCTGGGGCCAACGTCCTGACTTTC. It specifies CASREIHSGANVLTF.

The V and J genes are TRBV10-1 and TRBJ2-1; a weak D match, TRBD2 (5 bases). This CDR3 contains 16 residues. Trimming left V 0 bases short and J 5 bases short, with 14 bases between. CDR1 and CDR2 (germline): WNHNN, SYGVQD (reference sequence). The CDR3 spells CASSESILAGNNEQFF. The CDR3 DNA follows: TGCGCCAGCAGTGAGTCGATCCTAGCCGGTAACAATGAGCAGTTCTTC.

The V call is TRBV7-9, the J call TRBJ2-2; 8 bases fit TRBD1. This CDR3 has 15 residues. With 2 bases clipped from V and 4 bases from J, the junction kept 3 bases outside the gene matches. CDR1 is SEHNR, CDR2 FQNEAQ, per germline (reference sequence). The CDR3 DNA follows: TGTGCCAGCAGCTTACAGGGGGCTGGCACCGGGGAGCTGTTTTTT. The encoded protein is CASSLQGAGTGELFF.

The chain combines TRBV3-1 (or the pseudogene TRBV3-2) with TRBJ2-7; 7 nucleotides match TRBD1. This CDR3 has 13 residues. Germline loops: CDR1 LGHDT, CDR2 YNNKEL (reference sequence). J lost 8 bases, V lost 2 bases, and 6 bases had no gene match. Here the CDR3 reads CASSQRQGQQQYF. The CDR3 DNA is TGTGCCAGCAGCCAACGACAGGGACAGCAGCAGTACTTC.

The J gene is TRBJ2-5, the V gene TRBV19; TRBD2 aligns across 8 bases. J lost 6 bases, V lost 4 bases, and 10 bases had no gene match. CDR3 length equals 15 residues. CDR1 is LNHDA and CDR2 is SQIVND in the germline V gene (reference sequence). CDR3 sequence reads: CASSTFAGGSKTQYF. CDR3 sequence (DNA): TGTGCCAGTAGTACCTTCGCGGGGGGCTCGAAGACCCAGTACTTC.

The V gene is TRBV28, the J gene TRBJ1-4; 8 nucleotides align to TRBD1. V shed 5 bases and J 7 bases; nucleotides not matched to a gene: 9. CDR1 MDHEN and CDR2 SYDVKM come from the germline V gene. This CDR3 is built from 15 residues. This CDR3 reads CASSEGGTGGEKLFF. The DNA for the CDR3 is TGTGCCAGCAGTGAAGGAGGCACAGGGGGTGAAAAACTGTTTTTT.

This clone has more than one count but fewer than ten. This CDR3 is CASSSDRTYGYTF. For the CDR3, the DNA is TGTGCCAGCAGTTCCGACAGGACTTATGGCTACACCTTC. V gene TRBV5-4 combines with J gene TRBJ1-2; the D gene is possibly TRBD1 (6 bases). The germline V gene encodes CDR1 SGHNT and CDR2 YYREEE (reference sequence). The CDR3 totals 13 residues. The V end was cut by 5 bases, the J end by 5 bases, with 13 bases between.

The J gene is TRBJ2-7, the V gene TRBV2, with D maybe TRBD2 (5 bases). V was cut by 7 bases and J by 3 bases, with 7 bases left in between. The germline V gene encodes CDR1 SNHLY and CDR2 FYNNEI. CDR3 size: 11 residues. CDR3 protein: CASMTNYEQYF. The CDR3 bases are TGTGCCAGCATGACTAACTACGAGCAGTACTTC.

V usage is TRBV2 and J usage is TRBJ2-5; D is unclear. V lost 1 base and J lost 7, with 4 bases in between. The CDR3 has 11 amino acids. Germline V gene sequence: CDR1 SNHLY, CDR2 FYNNEI. The CDR3 is CASSEDGTQYF. CDR3 sequence (DNA): TGTGCCAGCAGTGAAGACGGGACCCAGTACTTC.